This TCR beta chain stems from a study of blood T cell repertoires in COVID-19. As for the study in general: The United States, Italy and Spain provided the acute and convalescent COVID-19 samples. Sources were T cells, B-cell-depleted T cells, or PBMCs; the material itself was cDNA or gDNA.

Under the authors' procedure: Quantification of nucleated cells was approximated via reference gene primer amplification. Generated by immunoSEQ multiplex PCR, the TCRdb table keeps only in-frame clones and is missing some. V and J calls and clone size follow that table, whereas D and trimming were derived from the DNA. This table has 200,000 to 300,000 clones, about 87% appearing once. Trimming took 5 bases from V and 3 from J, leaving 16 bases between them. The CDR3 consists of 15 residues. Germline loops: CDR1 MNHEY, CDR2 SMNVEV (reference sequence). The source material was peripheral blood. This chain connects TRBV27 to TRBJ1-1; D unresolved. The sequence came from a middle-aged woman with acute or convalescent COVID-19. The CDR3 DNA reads TGTGCCAGCAGTCCCGTGGGGAGGAGGGACACTGAAGCTTTCTTT. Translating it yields CASSPVGRRDTEAFF.